This TCR beta chain stems from a study of patients and donors after allogeneic stem cell transplantation. TCRdb redid the calling of the RT-PCR reads with MiXCR, one entry per CDR3 protein. The profile shows hundreds of thousands of distinct CDR3 sequences, under 20% of them singletons. This clonotype was picked up many times. The CDR3 runs 12 residues. The germline CDR1 and CDR2 sequences are SGHAT and FQNNGV. The V and J ends lost 1 base and 8 bases, in that order; junction bases with no gene match: 1. Source material: blood, either unsorted or a sorted T cell fraction (not recorded which). This TCR came from a human donor who was either an allogeneic HSCT recipient or a stem cell or donor lymphocyte infusion donor (not recorded which). It is not recorded whose cells these are; they may come from a transplant donor. The chain carries TRBV11-2 and TRBJ1-1; TRBD1 matches at 7 bases. The CDR3 DNA is TGTGCCAGCAGCTTAGGAGGGGGCGAAGCTTTCTTT. Translated, it gives CASSLGGGEAFF. The variable domain in full, with the rest retrieved from reference TRBV11-2 and TRBJ1-1, is EAGVAQSPRYKIIEKRQSVAFWCNPISGHATLYWYQQILGQGPKLLIQFQNNGVVDDSQLPKDRFSAERLKGVDSTLKIQPAKLEDSAVYLCASSLGGGEAFFGQGTRLTVV.